The source of this T cell receptor (beta chain) is a study of T cell changes during pregnancy in multiple sclerosis. The CDR3 is made up of 14 amino acids. The germline gives CDR1 MNHNS, CDR2 SASEGT. Trimming left V 0 bases short and J 2 bases short, with 7 bases between. The table came from immunoSEQ multiplex PCR; TCRdb's copy has only in-frame clones and leaves some out. This sample has 30,000 to 40,000 clones; 80% to 90% occur once, and the top ten carry 8% to 11%. The origin of this receptor is a female donor with multiple sclerosis, enrolled in a pregnancy study. This sample comprised CD8+ T cells from peripheral blood mononuclear cells, obtained in the second trimester of pregnancy. The V call is TRBV6-1, the J call TRBJ1-2; D is unclear. CDR3 protein: CASSEAYRNYGYTF. Written as DNA, the CDR3 is TGTGCCAGCAGTGAAGCGTACAGAAACTATGGCTACACCTTC.